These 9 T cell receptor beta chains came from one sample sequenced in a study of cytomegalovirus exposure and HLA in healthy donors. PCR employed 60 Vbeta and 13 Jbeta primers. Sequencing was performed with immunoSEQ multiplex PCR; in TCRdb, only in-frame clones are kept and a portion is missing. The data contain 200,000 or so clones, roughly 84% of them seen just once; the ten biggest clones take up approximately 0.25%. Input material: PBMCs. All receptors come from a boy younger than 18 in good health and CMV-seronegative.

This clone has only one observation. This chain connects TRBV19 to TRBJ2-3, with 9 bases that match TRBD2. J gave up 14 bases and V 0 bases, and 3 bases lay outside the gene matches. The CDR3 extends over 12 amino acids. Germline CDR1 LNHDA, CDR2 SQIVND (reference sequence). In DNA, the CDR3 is TGTGCCAGTAGTATAGACGGTAGCGGGAGGTATTTT. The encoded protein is CASSIDGSGRYF.

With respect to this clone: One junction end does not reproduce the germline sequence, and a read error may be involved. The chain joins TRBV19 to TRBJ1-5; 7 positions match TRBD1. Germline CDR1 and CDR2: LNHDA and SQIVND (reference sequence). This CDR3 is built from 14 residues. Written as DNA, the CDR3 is TGTGCCAGTAGTAGAACAGGGGACAATCAGCCCCGGCATTTT. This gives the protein CASSRTGDNQPRHF. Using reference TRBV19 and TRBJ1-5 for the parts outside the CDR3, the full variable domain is DGGITQSPKYLFRKEGQNVTLSCEQNLNHDAMYWYRQDPGQGLRLIYYSQIVNDFQKGDIAEGYSVSREKKESFPLTVTSAQKNPTAFYLCASSRTGDNQPRHFGDGTRLSIL.

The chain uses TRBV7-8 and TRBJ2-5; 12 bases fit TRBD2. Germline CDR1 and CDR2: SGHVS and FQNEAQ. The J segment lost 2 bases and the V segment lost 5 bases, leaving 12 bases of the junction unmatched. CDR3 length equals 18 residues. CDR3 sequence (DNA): TGTGCCAGCAGCCTAATCGGACTAGCGGGGACGATTCAAGAGACCCAGTACTTC. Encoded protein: CASSLIGLAGTIQETQYF. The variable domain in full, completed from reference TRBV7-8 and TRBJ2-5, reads GAGVSQSPRYKVAKRGQDVALRCDPISGHVSLFWYQQALGQGPEFLTYFQNEAQLDKSGLPSDRFFAERPEGSVSTLKIQRTQQEDSAVYLCASSLIGLAGTIQETQYFGPGTRLLVL.

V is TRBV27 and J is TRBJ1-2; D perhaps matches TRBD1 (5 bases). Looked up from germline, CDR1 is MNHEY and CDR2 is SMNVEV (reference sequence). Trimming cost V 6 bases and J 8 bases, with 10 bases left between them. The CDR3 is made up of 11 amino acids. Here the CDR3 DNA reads TGTGCCAGCAGCCCAGGGTACGGCTACACCTTC. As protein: CASSPGYGYTF.

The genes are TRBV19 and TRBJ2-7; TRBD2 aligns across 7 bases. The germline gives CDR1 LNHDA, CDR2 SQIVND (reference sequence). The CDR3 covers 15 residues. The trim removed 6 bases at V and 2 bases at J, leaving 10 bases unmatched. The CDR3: CASSLMQGGPYEQYF. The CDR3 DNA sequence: TGTGCCAGTAGCCTTATGCAGGGAGGGCCCTACGAGCAGTACTTC. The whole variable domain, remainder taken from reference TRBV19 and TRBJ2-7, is DGGITQSPKYLFRKEGQNVTLSCEQNLNHDAMYWYRQDPGQGLRLIYYSQIVNDFQKGDIAEGYSVSREKKESFPLTVTSAQKNPTAFYLCASSLMQGGPYEQYFGPGTRLTVT.

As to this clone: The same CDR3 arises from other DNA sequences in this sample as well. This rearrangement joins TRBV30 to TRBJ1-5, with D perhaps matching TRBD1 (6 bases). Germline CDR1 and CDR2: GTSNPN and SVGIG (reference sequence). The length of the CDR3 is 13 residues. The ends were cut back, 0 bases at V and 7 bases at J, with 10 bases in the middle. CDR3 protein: CAWSVQGSQPQHF. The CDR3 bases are TGTGCCTGGAGTGTACAGGGAAGCCAGCCCCAGCATTTT.

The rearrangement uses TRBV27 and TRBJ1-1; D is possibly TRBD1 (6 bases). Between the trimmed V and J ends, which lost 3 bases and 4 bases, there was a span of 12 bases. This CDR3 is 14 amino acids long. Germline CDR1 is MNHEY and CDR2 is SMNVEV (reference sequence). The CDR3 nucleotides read TGTGCCAGCAGTTTGGCAGGGGCGGCCACTGAAGCTTTCTTT. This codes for CASSLAGAATEAFF.

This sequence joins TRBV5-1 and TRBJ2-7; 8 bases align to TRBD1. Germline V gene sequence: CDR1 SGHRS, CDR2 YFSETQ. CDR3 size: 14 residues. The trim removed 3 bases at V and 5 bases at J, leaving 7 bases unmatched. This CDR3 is CASSSRQGYNEQYF. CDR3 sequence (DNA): TGCGCCAGCAGCTCGCGACAGGGGTATAACGAGCAGTACTTC.

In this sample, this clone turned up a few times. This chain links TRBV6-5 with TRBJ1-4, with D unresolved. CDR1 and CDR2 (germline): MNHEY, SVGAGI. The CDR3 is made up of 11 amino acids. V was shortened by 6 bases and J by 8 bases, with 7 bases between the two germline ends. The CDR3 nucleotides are TGTGCCAGCAGGCAGAGGGAAAAACTGTTTTTT. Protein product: CASRQREKLFF.